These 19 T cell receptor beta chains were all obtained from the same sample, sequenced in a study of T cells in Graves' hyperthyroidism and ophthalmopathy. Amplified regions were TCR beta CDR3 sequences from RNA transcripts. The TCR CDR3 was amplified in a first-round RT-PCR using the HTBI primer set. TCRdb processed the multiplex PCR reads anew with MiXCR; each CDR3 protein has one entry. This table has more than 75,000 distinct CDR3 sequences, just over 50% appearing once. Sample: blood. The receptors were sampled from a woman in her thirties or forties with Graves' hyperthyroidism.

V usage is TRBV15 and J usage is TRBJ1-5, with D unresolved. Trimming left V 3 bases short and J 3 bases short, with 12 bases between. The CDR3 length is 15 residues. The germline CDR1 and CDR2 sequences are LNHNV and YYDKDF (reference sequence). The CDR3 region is CATSSRSQNNQPQHF. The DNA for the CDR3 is TGTGCCACCAGCAGTAGGTCTCAGAACAATCAGCCCCAGCATTTT.

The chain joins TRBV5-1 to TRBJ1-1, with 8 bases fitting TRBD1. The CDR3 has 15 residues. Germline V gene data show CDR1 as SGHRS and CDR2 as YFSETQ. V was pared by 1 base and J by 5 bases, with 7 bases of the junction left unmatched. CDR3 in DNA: TGCGCCAGCAGCTTGAAAGGGCAGGGGGCAACTGAAGCTTTCTTT. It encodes CASSLKGQGATEAFF.

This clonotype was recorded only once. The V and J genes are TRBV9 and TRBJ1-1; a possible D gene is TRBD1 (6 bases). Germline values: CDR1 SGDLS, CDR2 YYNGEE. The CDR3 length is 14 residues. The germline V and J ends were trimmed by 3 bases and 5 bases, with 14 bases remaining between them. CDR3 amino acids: CASSGRGGLTEAFF. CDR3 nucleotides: TGTGCCAGCAGCGGTAGAGGGGGGTTGACTGAAGCTTTCTTT.

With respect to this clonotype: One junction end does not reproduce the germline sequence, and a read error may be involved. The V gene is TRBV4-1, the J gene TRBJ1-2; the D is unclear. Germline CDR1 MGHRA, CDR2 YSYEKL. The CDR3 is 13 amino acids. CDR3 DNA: TGCGCCAGCAACCAAGATAGGGACTATGGCTACACCTTC. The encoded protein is CASNQDRDYGYTF.

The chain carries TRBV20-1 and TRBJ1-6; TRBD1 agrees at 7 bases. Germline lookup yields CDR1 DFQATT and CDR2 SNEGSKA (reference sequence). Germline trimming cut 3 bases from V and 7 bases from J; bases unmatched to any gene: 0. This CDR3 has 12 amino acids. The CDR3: CSARTGNSPLHF. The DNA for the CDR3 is TGCAGTGCTAGGACAGGGAATTCACCCCTCCACTTT.

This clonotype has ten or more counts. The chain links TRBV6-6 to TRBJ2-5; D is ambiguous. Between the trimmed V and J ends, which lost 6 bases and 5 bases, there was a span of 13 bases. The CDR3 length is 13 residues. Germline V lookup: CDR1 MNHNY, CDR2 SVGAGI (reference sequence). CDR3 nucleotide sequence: TGTGCCAGCAGAGATCCTCCGCACGAGACCCAGTACTTC. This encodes CASRDPPHETQYF.

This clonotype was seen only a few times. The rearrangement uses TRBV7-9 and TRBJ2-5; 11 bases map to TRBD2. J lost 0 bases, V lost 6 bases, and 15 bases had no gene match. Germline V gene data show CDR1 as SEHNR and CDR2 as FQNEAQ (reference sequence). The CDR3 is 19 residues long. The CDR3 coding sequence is TGTGCCAGCAGTTTTAAGATCCCTAGCGGGAGGCCCTACCAAGAGACCCAGTACTTC. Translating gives CASSFKIPSGRPYQETQYF. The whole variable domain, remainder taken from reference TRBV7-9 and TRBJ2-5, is DTGVSQNPRHKITKRGQNVTFRCDPISEHNRLYWYRQTLGQGPEFLTYFQNEAQLEKSRLLSDRFSAERPKGSFSTLEIQRTEQGDSAMYLCASSFKIPSGRPYQETQYFGPGTRLLVL.

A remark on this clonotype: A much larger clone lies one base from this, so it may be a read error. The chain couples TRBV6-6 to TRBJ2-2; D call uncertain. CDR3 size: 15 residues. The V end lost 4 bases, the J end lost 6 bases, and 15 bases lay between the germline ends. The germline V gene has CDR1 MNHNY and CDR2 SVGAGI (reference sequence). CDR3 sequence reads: CASSSLDGWAGELFF. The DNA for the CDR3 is TGTGCCAGCAGTTCCCTCGATGGGTGGGCCGGGGAGCTGTTTTTT.

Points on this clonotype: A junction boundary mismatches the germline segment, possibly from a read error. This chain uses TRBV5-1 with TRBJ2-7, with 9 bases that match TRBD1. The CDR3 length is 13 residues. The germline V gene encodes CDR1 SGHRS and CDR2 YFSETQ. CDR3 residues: CASSRTGDHEQYF. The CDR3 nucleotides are TGTGCCAGCAGCCGGACAGGGGACCACGAGCAGTACTTC.

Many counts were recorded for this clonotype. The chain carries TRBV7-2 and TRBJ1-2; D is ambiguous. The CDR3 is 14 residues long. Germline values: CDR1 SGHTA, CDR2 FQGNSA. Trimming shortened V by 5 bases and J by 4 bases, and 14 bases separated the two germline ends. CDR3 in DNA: TGTGCCAGCAGCCCAGCGGACGTTCTCTATGGCTACACCTTC. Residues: CASSPADVLYGYTF.

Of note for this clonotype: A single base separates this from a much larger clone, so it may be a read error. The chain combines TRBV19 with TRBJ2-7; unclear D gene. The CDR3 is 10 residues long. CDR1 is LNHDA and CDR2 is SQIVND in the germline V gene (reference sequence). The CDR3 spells CASSFYEQHF. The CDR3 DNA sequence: TGTGCCAGTAGTTTCTACGAGCAGCACTTC.

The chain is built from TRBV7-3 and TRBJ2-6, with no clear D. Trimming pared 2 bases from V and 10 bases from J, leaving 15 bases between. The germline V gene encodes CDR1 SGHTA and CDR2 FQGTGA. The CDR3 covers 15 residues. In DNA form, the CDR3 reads TGTGCCAGCAGCTTAGTACTGGGAACGGCAAACGTCCTGACTTTC. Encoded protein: CASSLVLGTANVLTF.

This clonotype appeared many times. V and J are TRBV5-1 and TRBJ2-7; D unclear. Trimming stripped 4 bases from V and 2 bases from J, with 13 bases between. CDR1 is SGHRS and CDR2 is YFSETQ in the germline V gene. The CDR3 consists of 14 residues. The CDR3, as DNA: TGCGCCAGCAGCCCCCGAGGAGATCCCTACGAGCAGTACTTC. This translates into CASSPRGDPYEQYF.

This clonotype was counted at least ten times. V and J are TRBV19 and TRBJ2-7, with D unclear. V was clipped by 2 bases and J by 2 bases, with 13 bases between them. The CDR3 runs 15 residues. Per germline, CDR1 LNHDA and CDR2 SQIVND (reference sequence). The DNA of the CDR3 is TGTGCCAGTAGTATAATGTACGGTGGACCCTACGAGCAGTACTTC. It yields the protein CASSIMYGGPYEQYF.

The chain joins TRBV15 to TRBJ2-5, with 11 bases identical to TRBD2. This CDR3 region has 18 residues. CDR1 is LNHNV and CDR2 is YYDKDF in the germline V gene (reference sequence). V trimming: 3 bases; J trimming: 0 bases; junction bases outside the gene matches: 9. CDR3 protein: CATSSLGTSGTYQETQYF. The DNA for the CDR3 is TGTGCCACCAGCAGCCTCGGGACTAGCGGAACGTACCAAGAGACCCAGTACTTC.

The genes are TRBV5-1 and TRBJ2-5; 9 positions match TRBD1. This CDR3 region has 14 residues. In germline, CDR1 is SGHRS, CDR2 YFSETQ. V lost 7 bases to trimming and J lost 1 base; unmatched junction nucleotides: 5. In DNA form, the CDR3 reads TGCGCCAGCGCCGGGACAGGGATCCAAGAGACCCAGTACTTC. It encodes CASAGTGIQETQYF. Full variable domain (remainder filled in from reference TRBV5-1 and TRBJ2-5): KAGVTQTPRYLIKTRGQQVTLSCSPISGHRSVSWYQQTPGQGLQFLFEYFSETQRNKGNFPGRFSGRQFSNSRSEMNVSTLELGDSALYLCASAGTGIQETQYFGPGTRLLVL.

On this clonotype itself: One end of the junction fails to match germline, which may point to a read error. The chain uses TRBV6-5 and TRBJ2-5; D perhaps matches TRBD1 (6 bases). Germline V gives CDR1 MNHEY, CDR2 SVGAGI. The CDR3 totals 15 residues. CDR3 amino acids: CASSYSGGSAEAQHF. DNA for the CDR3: TGTGCCAGCAGTTACTCAGGGGGTTCCGCGGAGGCCCAGCACTTC.

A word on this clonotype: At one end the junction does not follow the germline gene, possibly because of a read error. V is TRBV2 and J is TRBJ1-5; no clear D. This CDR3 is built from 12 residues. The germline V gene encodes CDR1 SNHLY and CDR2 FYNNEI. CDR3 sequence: CASSEVGQPQRF. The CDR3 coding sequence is TGTGCCAGCAGTGAAGTGGGTCAGCCCCAGCGTTTT. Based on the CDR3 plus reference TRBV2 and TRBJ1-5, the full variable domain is EPEVTQTPSHQVTQMGQEVILRCVPISNHLYFYWYRQILGQKVEFLVSFYNNEISEKSEIFDDQFSVERPDGSNFTLKIRSTKLEDSAMYFCASSEVGQPQRFGDGTRLSIL.

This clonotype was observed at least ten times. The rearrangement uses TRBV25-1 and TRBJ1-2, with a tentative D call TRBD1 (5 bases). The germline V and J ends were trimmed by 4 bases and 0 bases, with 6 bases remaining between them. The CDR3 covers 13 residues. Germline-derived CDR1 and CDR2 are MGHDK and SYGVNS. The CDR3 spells CASSAGANYGYTF. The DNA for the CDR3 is TGTGCCAGCAGTGCGGGGGCTAACTATGGCTACACCTTC.